This is a list of T cell receptor beta chains from one sample in a study of blood T cell repertoires in COVID-19. Some clones are missing from TCRdb's copy, which holds only in-frame ones; the method was immunoSEQ multiplex PCR. This sample carries about 250,000 clones, just under 85% of them seen once, and the ten largest clones take about 8.9%. The specimen was peripheral blood. All receptors come from a man older than 75 with acute or convalescent COVID-19. Both conserved end residues are part of each CDR3. Fields, in order: D gene, clone size, V gene, J gene, CDR3 DNA, CDR3 protein. The D gene is left open where the match is weak. Clone size is given for some rows only: seen once, a few or many times, or a class if the clone is expanded.

d_call: NA; clone_size: NA; v_call: TRBV27; j_call: TRBJ1-2; cdr3_nt: TGTGCCAGCGGATCCTTGGACAGTGCTAACTATGGCTACACCTTC; cdr3_aa: CASGSLDSANYGYTF
d_call: TRBD1; clone_size: NA; v_call: TRBV19; j_call: TRBJ1-2; cdr3_nt: TGTGCCAGTAGTGGACAGGGCTCTGGCTACACCTTC; cdr3_aa: CASSGQGSGYTF
d_call: TRBD1; clone_size: NA; v_call: TRBV6-6; j_call: TRBJ1-2; cdr3_nt: TGTGCCAGCAGTCACGGGGATCCCGGGACAGGTCCATCGGGGGGCTATACCTTC; cdr3_aa: CASSHGDPGTGPSGGYTF
d_call: TRBD1; clone_size: NA; v_call: TRBV18; j_call: TRBJ2-3; cdr3_nt: TGTGCCAGCTCACCACGAGGGACAGCTGGCACAGATACGCAGTATTTT; cdr3_aa: CASSPRGTAGTDTQYF
d_call: NA; clone_size: NA; v_call: TRBV7-2; j_call: TRBJ2-7; cdr3_nt: TGTGCCAGCAGCTTAGGGTTCCAGGGCGAGCAGTACTTC; cdr3_aa: CASSLGFQGEQYF
d_call: TRBD1; clone_size: once; v_call: TRBV18; j_call: TRBJ1-1; cdr3_nt: TGTGCCAGCTCACCTCAGGGGGCCCTAGAAGCTTTCTTT; cdr3_aa: CASSPQGALEAFF
d_call: NA; clone_size: NA; v_call: TRBV5-1; j_call: TRBJ1-1; cdr3_nt: TGCGCCAGCAGCCGAGCGGGGGTCACTGAAGCTTTCTTT; cdr3_aa: CASSRAGVTEAFF
d_call: TRBD2; clone_size: NA; v_call: TRBV7-8; j_call: TRBJ2-2; cdr3_nt: TGTGCCAGCAGCCGCAGAGCAAGAGCGCAGTCCCGAACCGGGACTAGCGGGAGCGGGGAGCTGTTTTTT; cdr3_aa: CASSRRARAQSRTGTSGSGELFF
d_call: TRBD1; clone_size: NA; v_call: TRBV24-1; j_call: TRBJ2-6; cdr3_nt: TGTGCCACCAGTGACTCGGACAGGGGGAGAGGGGCCAACGTCCTGACTTTC; cdr3_aa: CATSDSDRGRGANVLTF
d_call: NA; clone_size: NA; v_call: TRBV30; j_call: TRBJ1-6; cdr3_nt: TGTGCCTGGAGTGCGACACCATATAATTCACCCCTCCACTTT; cdr3_aa: CAWSATPYNSPLHF
d_call: NA; clone_size: NA; v_call: TRBV7-9; j_call: TRBJ2-1; cdr3_nt: TGTGCCAGCAGCTTAGTTCAGGGGCGGGATGAGCAGTTCTTC; cdr3_aa: CASSLVQGRDEQFF
d_call: TRBD1; clone_size: NA; v_call: TRBV5-1; j_call: TRBJ1-6; cdr3_nt: TGCGCCAGCAGCTTGGTGACAGGGGGCAGGAATAATTCACCCCTCCACTTT; cdr3_aa: CASSLVTGGRNNSPLHF
d_call: TRBD1; clone_size: NA; v_call: TRBV29-1; j_call: TRBJ2-3; cdr3_nt: TGCAGCGGTGGAACAGGGGCCGGCACAGATACGCAGTATTTT; cdr3_aa: CSGGTGAGTDTQYF
d_call: TRBD1; clone_size: NA; v_call: TRBV6-6; j_call: TRBJ1-5; cdr3_nt: TGTGCCAGCAGTAGGACAGGGGTCGGTAATCAGCCCCAGCATTTT; cdr3_aa: CASSRTGVGNQPQHF
d_call: NA; clone_size: NA; v_call: TRBV28; j_call: TRBJ1-1; cdr3_nt: TGTGCCAGCAGTTCGTATGCCGTTCGGGGGGGGCGCGGACCTGAAGCTTTCTTT; cdr3_aa: CASSSYAVRGGRGPEAFF
d_call: NA; clone_size: NA; v_call: TRBV28; j_call: TRBJ1-2; cdr3_nt: TGTGCCAGTACCGGGCCACAGGTCGGCTACACCTTC; cdr3_aa: CASTGPQVGYTF
d_call: NA; clone_size: NA; v_call: TRBV6-5; j_call: TRBJ2-3; cdr3_nt: TGTGCCAGCAGCAGAGGGGGGGCCACAGATACGCAGTATTTT; cdr3_aa: CASSRGGATDTQYF
d_call: NA; clone_size: NA; v_call: TRBV5-1; j_call: TRBJ2-7; cdr3_nt: TGCTCAATCAAATCTGGAGTGGCTACCTACGAGCAGTACTTC; cdr3_aa: CSIKSGVATYEQYF
d_call: TRBD2; clone_size: NA; v_call: TRBV9; j_call: TRBJ2-3; cdr3_nt: TGTGCCAGCAGCGTAGCTAATAGCGGGGGGTTTTTCACAGATACGCAGTATTTT; cdr3_aa: CASSVANSGGFFTDTQYF
d_call: NA; clone_size: NA; v_call: TRBV24-1; j_call: TRBJ2-3; cdr3_nt: TGTGCCACCAGTGCCGCTCAGGGGATTACAGATGCGCAGTATTTT; cdr3_aa: CATSAAQGITDAQYF
d_call: NA; clone_size: NA; v_call: TRBV30; j_call: TRBJ1-2; cdr3_nt: TGTGCCTGGAGTGTACAAGGGGATGGTGGCTACACCTTC; cdr3_aa: CAWSVQGDGGYTF
d_call: NA; clone_size: NA; v_call: TRBV12-3/TRBV12-4; j_call: TRBJ2-1; cdr3_nt: TGTGCCAGCAGTTTGACTTACAATGAGCAGTTCTTC; cdr3_aa: CASSLTYNEQFF
d_call: NA; clone_size: NA; v_call: TRBV18; j_call: TRBJ2-3; cdr3_nt: TGTGCCAGCTCAAAAGGGGCTTCCACAGATACGCAGTATTTT; cdr3_aa: CASSKGASTDTQYF
d_call: NA; clone_size: few; v_call: TRBV19; j_call: TRBJ1-2; cdr3_nt: TGTGCCAGTAGTAGTGACAGAGTTAACTATGGCTACACCTTC; cdr3_aa: CASSSDRVNYGYTF
d_call: TRBD2; clone_size: NA; v_call: TRBV20-1; j_call: TRBJ2-3; cdr3_nt: TGCAGGGGGGGGGATTTGTATTTT; cdr3_aa: CRGGDLYF
d_call: TRBD1; clone_size: once; v_call: TRBV28; j_call: TRBJ1-3; cdr3_nt: TGTGCCAGCACCCTGGACAGGGTAGCTGGAAACACCATATATTTT; cdr3_aa: CASTLDRVAGNTIYF
d_call: NA; clone_size: NA; v_call: TRBV2; j_call: TRBJ2-1; cdr3_nt: TGTGCCAGCAGTGATGGGACACCACACAATGAGCAGTTCTTC; cdr3_aa: CASSDGTPHNEQFF
d_call: TRBD1; clone_size: NA; v_call: TRBV5-4; j_call: TRBJ1-2; cdr3_nt: TGTGCCAGCAGCCCCAGGAACGGACAGGGCGGCTACACCTTC; cdr3_aa: CASSPRNGQGGYTF
d_call: NA; clone_size: NA; v_call: TRBV11-2; j_call: TRBJ2-7; cdr3_nt: TGTGCCAGCAGCTCAGGGGTTGGCGAGCAGTACTTC; cdr3_aa: CASSSGVGEQYF
d_call: TRBD1; clone_size: NA; v_call: TRBV10-3; j_call: TRBJ2-1; cdr3_nt: TGTGCCATCAGTGGGGGGGGACAGGGGATCAACAATGAGCAGTTCTTC; cdr3_aa: CAISGGGQGINNEQFF
d_call: TRBD2; clone_size: many; v_call: TRBV7-8; j_call: TRBJ2-7; cdr3_nt: TGTGCCAGCAGCTTAGGGGTAGCGGGGGTTTACGAGCAGTACTTC; cdr3_aa: CASSLGVAGVYEQYF
d_call: NA; clone_size: few; v_call: TRBV6-6; j_call: TRBJ1-5; cdr3_nt: TGTGCCAGCAGTTACCGGGACACGTATAGCAATCAGCCCCAGCATTTT; cdr3_aa: CASSYRDTYSNQPQHF
d_call: NA; clone_size: few; v_call: TRBV6-1; j_call: TRBJ2-7; cdr3_nt: TGTGCCAGCAGTGAATGGGACGGGAGCTCCTACGAGCAGTACTTC; cdr3_aa: CASSEWDGSSYEQYF
d_call: TRBD2; clone_size: NA; v_call: TRBV27; j_call: TRBJ2-1; cdr3_nt: TGTGCCAGTCTCCCCCGGGGACTAGCGGGTTACAATGAGCAGTTCTTC; cdr3_aa: CASLPRGLAGYNEQFF
d_call: NA; clone_size: NA; v_call: TRBV19; j_call: TRBJ1-5; cdr3_nt: TGTGCCAGTGGGGCCCTTAATAGCAATCAGCCCCAGCATTTT; cdr3_aa: CASGALNSNQPQHF
d_call: NA; clone_size: NA; v_call: TRBV5-1; j_call: TRBJ1-3; cdr3_nt: TGCGCCAGCAGCTTGGCCACGGCTGGAAACACCATATATTTT; cdr3_aa: CASSLATAGNTIYF
d_call: NA; clone_size: NA; v_call: TRBV9; j_call: TRBJ1-5; cdr3_nt: TGTGCCAGCAGCGTAAGAGAGGGAGGGATTGGACAGCCCCAGCATTTT; cdr3_aa: CASSVREGGIGQPQHF
d_call: TRBD1; clone_size: once; v_call: TRBV7-2; j_call: TRBJ1-5; cdr3_nt: TGTGCCAGCAGCTTAGAGGGACAGGGGTATCAGCCCCAGCATTTT; cdr3_aa: CASSLEGQGYQPQHF
d_call: TRBD2; clone_size: NA; v_call: TRBV12-3/TRBV12-4; j_call: TRBJ2-7; cdr3_nt: TGTGCCAGCAGCGGACTAGTCCCCTACGAGCAGTACTTC; cdr3_aa: CASSGLVPYEQYF
d_call: TRBD2; clone_size: NA; v_call: TRBV19; j_call: TRBJ2-1; cdr3_nt: TGTGCCAGTAGGGCCCCAGCGGGAGTTACCAATGAGCAGTTCTTC; cdr3_aa: CASRAPAGVTNEQFF
d_call: TRBD1; clone_size: NA; v_call: TRBV11-3; j_call: TRBJ2-1; cdr3_nt: TGTGCCAGCAGCTCGGGACAGGTGAGAGAAGATCGCTCCTACAATGAGCAGTTCTTC; cdr3_aa: CASSSGQVREDRSYNEQFF
d_call: NA; clone_size: NA; v_call: TRBV5-1; j_call: TRBJ1-5; cdr3_nt: TGCGCCAGCAGCCGGGAGGGGTCTAGCAATCAGCCCCAGCATTTT; cdr3_aa: CASSREGSSNQPQHF
d_call: NA; clone_size: NA; v_call: TRBV7-2; j_call: TRBJ2-7; cdr3_nt: TGTGCCAGCAGCTCCCCAGGGGTGCGCTCCTACGAGCAGTACTTC; cdr3_aa: CASSSPGVRSYEQYF
d_call: NA; clone_size: NA; v_call: TRBV12-3/TRBV12-4; j_call: TRBJ1-2; cdr3_nt: TGTGCCAGCAGTGCAAAGGGGATCTATGGCTACACCTTC; cdr3_aa: CASSAKGIYGYTF
d_call: TRBD1; clone_size: NA; v_call: TRBV19; j_call: TRBJ2-1; cdr3_nt: TGTGCCAGTAGTATAGGAATGTGGACAGGGAGAGGTAATGAGCAGTTCTTC; cdr3_aa: CASSIGMWTGRGNEQFF
d_call: NA; clone_size: NA; v_call: TRBV4-1; j_call: TRBJ1-2; cdr3_nt: TGCGCCAGCAGCCAAGATAGGTGGGGCAGGGAGGGATATGGCTACACCTTC; cdr3_aa: CASSQDRWGREGYGYTF
d_call: NA; clone_size: NA; v_call: TRBV6-5; j_call: TRBJ1-5; cdr3_nt: TGTGCAGTCCGGGACGGAGGGAATCAGCCCCAGCATTTT; cdr3_aa: CAVRDGGNQPQHF
d_call: TRBD1; clone_size: NA; v_call: TRBV15; j_call: TRBJ2-3; cdr3_nt: TGTGCCACCGGGACAGGGGGCACAGATACGCAGTATTTT; cdr3_aa: CATGTGGTDTQYF